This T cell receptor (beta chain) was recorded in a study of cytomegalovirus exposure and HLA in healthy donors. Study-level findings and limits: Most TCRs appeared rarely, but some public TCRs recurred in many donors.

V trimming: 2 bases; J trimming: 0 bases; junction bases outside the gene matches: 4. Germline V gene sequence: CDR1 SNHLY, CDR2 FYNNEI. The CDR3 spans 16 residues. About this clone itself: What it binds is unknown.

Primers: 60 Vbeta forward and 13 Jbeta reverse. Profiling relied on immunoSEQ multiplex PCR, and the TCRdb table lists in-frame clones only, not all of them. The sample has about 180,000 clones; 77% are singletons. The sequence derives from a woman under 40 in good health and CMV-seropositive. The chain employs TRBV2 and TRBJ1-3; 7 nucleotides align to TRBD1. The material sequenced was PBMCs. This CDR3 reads CASSEQTGTSGNTIYF. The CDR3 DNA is TGTGCCAGCAGTGAACAGACAGGGACCTCTGGAAACACCATATATTTT.